The present entry profiles one T cell receptor beta chain with its context. The source of the sample is a study of blood T cells in healthy people across ages. In the study overall: Every two T cells gave about one barcoded beta molecule via template switching.

Researchers collected 9.5 to 10 milliliters of peripheral blood from every single donor. A minimum of 5.5 micrograms of total RNA was extracted per sample. Together with a sample-barcoded 5' primer, a J-beta primer mix was included in a second PCR lasting about 7 to 12 cycles. All samples yielded 2.5 million or more CDR3-containing paired-end reads. TCRdb used MiXCR to reprocess the 5' RACE reads, holding one entry per CDR3 protein. The sample has some 1.4 million distinct CDR3 sequences; approximately 42% are singletons. The specimen sequenced was blood. The TCR was taken from a woman aged 18-29 years in good health.

The CDR3 DNA follows: TGCGCCAGCAGTCCAAAACAGGGACGCGCGAACACCGGGGAGCTGTTTTTT. Translated, it gives CASSPKQGRANTGELFF. This chain links TRBV5-1 with TRBJ2-2; weak D call: TRBD1 (6 bases). Per the germline V gene, CDR1 is SGHRS and CDR2 is YFSETQ. This CDR3 contains 17 residues. The V and J ends lost 5 bases and 0 bases respectively, with 17 bases between them.